This T cell receptor (beta chain) appears in the sequencing data of a study of blood T cell repertoires in COVID-19. Across the study: Acute-phase and convalescent COVID-19 samples originated in the United States, Italy and Spain. Sources were T cells, B-cell-depleted T cells, or PBMCs; the material itself was cDNA or gDNA.

Participant age was about 18 to 95 years, and participants resided in about two dozen US areas. CDR1 is SGHTA, CDR2 FQGTGA, per germline. The V gene lost 8 bases and the J gene lost 3 bases, with 13 bases spanning the gap. The CDR3 extends over 13 amino acids. Per the original data handling: How many nucleated cells were present was estimated from reference gene primer amplification. The table came from immunoSEQ multiplex PCR; TCRdb's copy has only in-frame clones and leaves some out. For V, J and clone size, that table is used; D and trimming come from the DNA. The sample contains 360,000 or so clones, nearly 90% of which appear only once.

The receptor was derived from a woman in her 30s who had recovered from COVID-19. Sample: PBMCs or T cells enriched from blood (not recorded which). The V call is TRBV7-3, the J call TRBJ1-1; tentative D call: TRBD1 (5 bases). The CDR3 DNA reads as TGTGCCAGCCGAAGGGGAGGGGACACTGAAGCTTTCTTT. Its protein product is CASRRGGDTEAFF.